The T cell receptor (beta chain) described here comes from a study of shared clonotypes between healthy human individuals. Findings of the study overall: Generation of non-shared clonotypes was less probable than generation of clonotypes shared by all four donors.

The assay was run at deep level. The table came from immunoSEQ multiplex PCR; TCRdb's copy has only in-frame clones and leaves some out. The sample comprises around 1.5 million clones, about 98% of which are singletons, and about 0.42% rests with the top ten. Note on this clone: The antigen is unknown. Other DNA sequences from this sample encode an identical CDR3 as well.

The CDR3 consists of 13 residues. Trimming removed 2 bases at V and 5 bases at J, with 6 bases between. CDR1 is SEHNR and CDR2 is FQNEAQ in the germline V gene (reference sequence). Sequenced material: naive CD4+ T cells sorted from blood. Regarding subset: CD45RA+ positively selected. The chain is built from TRBV7-9 and TRBJ2-2; perhaps TRBD2 as D (5 bases). This clonotype was sampled from a man aged 25 to 45 in good health. The CDR3 DNA is TGTGCCAGCAGCTTATCGGGAACCGGGGAGCTGTTTTTT. Translated: CASSLSGTGELFF.